This TCR beta chain was found in a study of OX40 agonist ivuxolimab in advanced cancers. Concerning the study at large: Ivuxolimab was a fully human IgG2 agonistic monoclonal antibody targeting the costimulatory receptor OX40 (CD134). Intravenous ivuxolimab was administered to patients every 2 weeks at six dose levels: 0.01, 0.1, 0.3, 1.5, 3 and 10 mg/kg. Of the approximately 50 dose-escalation patients, hepatocellular carcinoma was present in some 19, melanoma in around 15, renal cell carcinoma in 9 and head and neck cancer in 9. The dose-escalation cohort was about 83% male with a mean age of about 60 years, ranging from roughly 23 to 85. Prior anti-PD-1, anti-PD-L1 or anti-CTLA-4 therapy was permitted, and approximately 42% of dose-escalation patients had received checkpoint inhibitors. Three dose-escalation patients achieved partial responses, one with hepatocellular carcinoma and two with cutaneous melanoma. Peripheral TCRbeta sequencing aimed to test whether ivuxolimab altered TCR sequence diversity and caused clonal T-cell expansion. The paper reports the monotherapy dose-escalation portion (N of about 50 patients) of the phase I ivuxolimab trial. The investigation overall reported the following: Low levels of normalized T-cell clonal expansion were also seen in some patients who did not respond. In the 0.1-3.0 mg/kg groups, partial responders were among the patients with the lowest normalized peripheral clonal expansion, particularly in CD8+ T cells. Clonal expansion of both CD4+ and CD8+ blood T cells was observed from baseline to week 6 at doses 0.1 to 3.0 mg/kg. Which antigens the clonally expanded peripheral T cells were specific for was not determined. After ivuxolimab, CD8+ T cells had more expanded clones than CD4+ T cells on average.

To sequence the TCRbeta CDR3 region, genomic DNA was isolated from the sorted cells. The immunoSEQ Assay was used to sequence the TCRbeta CDR3 regions. This immuneACCESS table, as held by TCRdb, lists in-frame sequences with V and J called but not all clones. Of the missing ones, under half trace to an unresolved V gene in checked studies; the others have no known cause. Here the sample has tens of thousands of clones; 87% occur a single time. Around 1.7% of the sample goes to the ten largest clones. Notes on this clone: Its antigen is currently not known. No base quality values were provided; no much bigger clone lies one nucleotide off.

Patients with autoimmune disease history or receiving systemic immunosuppression were excluded from the trial. Peripheral blood for TCR sequencing was collected from all dose cohorts at baseline, on cycle 4 day 1, and on cycle 7 day 1. The samples were taken from a phase I, first-in-human, multicenter, open-label dose-escalation trial of ivuxolimab. Adults with locally advanced or metastatic melanoma, renal cell carcinoma, hepatocellular carcinoma or head and neck squamous cell carcinoma were enrolled in the trial. CD4+ and CD8+ T cells were sorted separately from peripheral blood before TCR sequencing. The germline V gene (reference sequence) specifies SGHNT as CDR1 and YYREEE as CDR2. The junction shows trimming of 5 bases on V and 1 base on J, and the gene matches do not reach 6 bases of it. The CDR3, from cysteine to phenylalanine, totals 14 residues. Only CDR3 DNA remains: 42 bases, in frame from the first base.

The material sequenced was CD4+ or CD8+ T cells sorted from blood, taken in a trial of the OX40 agonist ivuxolimab. The chain employs TRBV5-4 and TRBJ2-7, with 7 bases aligning to TRBD2. The source is an adult with an advanced solid tumor such as melanoma, head and neck, liver or kidney cancer. The nucleotide sequence is TGTGCCAGCAGTTGGACTAGTCGATCCTACGAGCAGTACTTC. It codes for CASSWTSRSYEQYF.